The present TCR beta chain was sequenced within a study of breast tumors, draining lymph nodes, adjacent tissues (dated by TCRdb to the mid-2010s). Concerning the study at large: In breast cancer patients, the study compared the TCR beta repertoires of tumor, adjacent nontumor tissue and axillary lymph nodes. In human breast cancer, the study set out to evaluate how tumor, surrounding tissue and draining lymph node repertoires relate to one another and whether T cells may move between these sites. Results and caveats for the whole study, not just this receptor: The data were judged consistent with most tumor T cells deriving from the lymph node and then expanding within tumor tissue. The conclusion that tumor T cells originate in lymph nodes was presented as consistent with a hypothesis rather than as directly demonstrated. Tumor and nontumor tissue repertoires were significantly more similar in luminal-like than in basal-like breast cancer. Tumor T-cell repertoires showed less diversity than lymph node repertoires and more diversity than nontumor tissue repertoires, and tumor T-cell repertoires showed preferential V and J gene usage.

V loses 8 bases, J loses 0 bases, and the germline ends lie 13 bases apart. There are 13 amino acids in the CDR3, from cysteine to phenylalanine inclusive. The only DNA kept is the CDR3, 39 bases in frame from the first base. CDR1 is given as DFQATT and CDR2 as SNEGSKA, both from the germline V gene (reference sequence). Concerning this clonotype: No antigen is known for it. There are no base qualities to consult, and no much larger clone falls within one base.

Lymph node samples were obtained from the axillary draining lymph nodes of breast cancer patients. Sequencing was performed on an Illumina HiSeq 2000. Multiplex PCR amplification was used to generate the TCR beta chain libraries. High-throughput sequencing was used to analyze the amplified TCR beta chain products. TCRdb reran the public reads through fastp at Q25 and MiXCR, keeping productive beta chains. Each entry merges the rows of one CDR3 protein and shows their most common DNA and genes. This sample has over 250,000 distinct CDR3 sequences in its table, and 30% to 35% of those were observed once. The ten largest make up roughly 1.1% of the sample.

The source material was axillary lymph node tissue. Rearrangement joined TRBV20-1 to TRBJ2-5; the D element could tentatively be TRBD1 or TRBD2, as 5 bases agree for each. This TCR was sampled from a female donor with breast cancer. Some clones in this sample may be carry-over from other donors' samples. The CDR3 in this case is CSTTGTHQETQYF. The DNA sequence is as follows: TGCAGTACTACCGGGACCCACCAAGAGACCCAGTACTTC.